This TCR beta chain originates from a study of CD8+ T cells in alopecia areata. Noted treatment: oral pan-JAK inhibitor, 5-10 mg twice daily. PBMCs served as the source from which CD4+ and CD8+ T cells were sorted. The authors extracted RNA and reverse transcribed it into cDNA as the sequencing template. Data came from immunoSEQ multiplex PCR; TCRdb stores just in-frame clones and leaves some out. Among about 110,000 clones listed, around 50% were seen once. The sample holds a few counts of this clone. CDR1 and CDR2 (germline): SGHRS, YFSETQ. This CDR3 is 14 amino acids long. V gave up 2 bases and J gave up 3 bases; unmatched junction bases: 4.

This clonotype was obtained from a human donor with alopecia areata. J is TRBJ2-7 and V is TRBV5-1, with 8 bases aligning to TRBD1. Sequenced here: CD8+ T cells sorted from blood, sampled at week 24, from a patient treated with tofacitinib. CDR3 in DNA: TGCGCCAGCAGCTTTTCAGGGGGCATCTACGAGCAGTACTTC. This codes for CASSFSGGIYEQYF.